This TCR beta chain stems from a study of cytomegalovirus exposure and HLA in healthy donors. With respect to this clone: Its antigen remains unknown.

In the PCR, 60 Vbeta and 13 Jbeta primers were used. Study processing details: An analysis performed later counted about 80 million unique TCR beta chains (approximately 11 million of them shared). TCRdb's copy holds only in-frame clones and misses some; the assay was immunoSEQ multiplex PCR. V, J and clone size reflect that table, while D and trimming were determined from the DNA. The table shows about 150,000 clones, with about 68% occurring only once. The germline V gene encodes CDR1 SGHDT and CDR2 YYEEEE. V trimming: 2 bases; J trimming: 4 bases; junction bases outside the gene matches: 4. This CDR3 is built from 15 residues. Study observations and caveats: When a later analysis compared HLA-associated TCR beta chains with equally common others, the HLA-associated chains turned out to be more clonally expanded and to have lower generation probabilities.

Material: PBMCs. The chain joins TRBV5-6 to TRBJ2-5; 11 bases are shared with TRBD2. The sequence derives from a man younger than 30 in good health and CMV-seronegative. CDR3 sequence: CASSFLAGGAETQYF. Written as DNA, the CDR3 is TGTGCCAGCAGCTTCCTAGCGGGAGGCGCAGAGACCCAGTACTTC.